Detailed here is one TCR beta chain. This sample was included in a study of blood T cell repertoires in COVID-19. Study-level background: Donors in the United States, Italy and Spain gave samples during acute or convalescent COVID-19. T cells, B-cell-depleted T cells, or PBMCs provided the cDNA or gDNA that served as material.

In the original workflow: Estimated nucleated cell counts came from reference gene primer amplification. Sequenced by immunoSEQ multiplex PCR; TCRdb stores in-frame clones only, minus some. V and J calls plus clone size are reproduced from that table; the DNA served to infer D and trimming. The profile covers a few hundred thousand clones, with 80% to 90% appearing a single time and around 3% taken by the ten largest. Sequenced sample: peripheral blood. The sequence was collected from a woman aged 25 to 39 with active or convalescent COVID-19.

CDR3 sequence reads: CASSWTGLTEAFF. CDR3 coding DNA: TGTGCCAGCAGTTGGACAGGCTTGACTGAAGCTTTCTTT. The V and J genes are TRBV6-2 or TRBV6-3 and TRBJ1-1, with 7 nucleotides matching TRBD1. V shed 4 bases and J 5 bases; nucleotides not matched to a gene: 4. The CDR3 extends over 13 amino acids. The germline V gene has CDR1 MNHEY and CDR2 SVGEGT.